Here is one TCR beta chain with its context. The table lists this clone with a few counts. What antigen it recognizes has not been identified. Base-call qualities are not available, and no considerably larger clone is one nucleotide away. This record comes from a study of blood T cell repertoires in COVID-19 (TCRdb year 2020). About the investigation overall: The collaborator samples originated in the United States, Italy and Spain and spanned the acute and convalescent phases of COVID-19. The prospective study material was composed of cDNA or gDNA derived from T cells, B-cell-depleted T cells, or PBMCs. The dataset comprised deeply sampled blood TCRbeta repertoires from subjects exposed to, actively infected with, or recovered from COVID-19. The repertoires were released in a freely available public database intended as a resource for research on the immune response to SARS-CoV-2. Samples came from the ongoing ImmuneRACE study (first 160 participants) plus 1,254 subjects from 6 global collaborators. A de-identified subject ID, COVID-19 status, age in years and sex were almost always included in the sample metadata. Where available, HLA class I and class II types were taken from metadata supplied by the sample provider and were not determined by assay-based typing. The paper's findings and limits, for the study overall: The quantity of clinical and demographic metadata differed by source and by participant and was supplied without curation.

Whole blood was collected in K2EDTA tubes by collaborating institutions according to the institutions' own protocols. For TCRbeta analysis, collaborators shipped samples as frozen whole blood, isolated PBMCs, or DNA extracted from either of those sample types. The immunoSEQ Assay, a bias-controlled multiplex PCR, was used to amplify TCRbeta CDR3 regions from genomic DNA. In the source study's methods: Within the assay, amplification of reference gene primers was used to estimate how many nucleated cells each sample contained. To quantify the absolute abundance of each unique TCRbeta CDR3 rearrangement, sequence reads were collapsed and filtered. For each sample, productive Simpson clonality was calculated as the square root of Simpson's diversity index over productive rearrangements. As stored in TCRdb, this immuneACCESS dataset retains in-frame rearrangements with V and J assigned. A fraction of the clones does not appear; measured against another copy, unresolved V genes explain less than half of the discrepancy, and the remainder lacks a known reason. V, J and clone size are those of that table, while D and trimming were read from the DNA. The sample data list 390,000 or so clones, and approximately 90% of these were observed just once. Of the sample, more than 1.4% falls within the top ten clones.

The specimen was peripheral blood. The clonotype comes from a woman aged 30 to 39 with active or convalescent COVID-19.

CDR3 protein: CASSQVLADTYNEQFF. At the DNA level, the sequence is TGTGCCAGCAGCCAAGTCCTAGCGGATACCTACAATGAGCAGTTCTTC. The chain uses TRBV3-1 (or the pseudogene TRBV3-2) and TRBJ2-1; a stretch of 7 junction bases matches TRBD2. The germline V gene (reference sequence) supplies CDR1 LGHDT and CDR2 YNNKEL. Inclusive of the bounding cysteine and phenylalanine, the CDR3 is 16 residues long. The kept DNA is CDR3 alone, 48 bases in frame from the first base. Compared with germline, V lacks 1 base and J lacks 2 bases; bases without a gene match: 5.